This T cell receptor (beta chain) comes out of a study of OX40 agonist ivuxolimab in advanced cancers. Study-wide context: The costimulatory receptor OX40 (CD134) was targeted by ivuxolimab, a fully human IgG2 agonistic monoclonal antibody. Intravenous ivuxolimab was administered to patients every 2 weeks at six dose levels: 0.01, 0.1, 0.3, 1.5, 3 and 10 mg/kg. Among the 50 to 55 dose-escalation patients, roughly 20 had hepatocellular carcinoma, around 15 melanoma, 9 renal cell carcinoma and 9 head and neck cancer. The dose-escalation cohort was roughly 83% male with a mean age of approximately 59 years, ranging from 23 to 79. Patients were allowed to have had prior anti-PD-1, anti-PD-L1 or anti-CTLA-4 therapy, and around 37% of the dose-escalation patients had previously received checkpoint inhibitors. Partial responses were achieved by three dose-escalation patients, of whom one had hepatocellular carcinoma and two had cutaneous melanoma. Peripheral TCRbeta sequencing was intended to test whether TCR sequence diversity was altered and clonal T-cell expansion was caused by ivuxolimab. The monotherapy dose-escalation portion (N = 52 patients) of the phase I ivuxolimab trial is reported in the paper.

Of note for this clone: What antigen it recognizes has not been identified. Within one base of it there is no much larger clone, and no base qualities were kept.

Patients with autoimmune disease history or receiving systemic immunosuppression were excluded from the trial. Peripheral blood for TCR sequencing was collected from all dose cohorts at baseline, on cycle 4 day 1, and on cycle 7 day 1. The samples were taken from a phase I, first-in-human, multicenter, open-label dose-escalation trial of ivuxolimab. Adults with locally advanced or metastatic head and neck squamous cell, hepatocellular, melanoma or renal cell carcinoma were enrolled in the trial. Before TCR sequencing, CD4+ T cells and CD8+ T cells were sorted from peripheral blood as separate populations. Genomic DNA was extracted from sorted cells for sequencing of the TCRbeta CDR3 region. The immunoSEQ Assay was used to sequence the TCRbeta CDR3 regions. TCRdb's version of the immuneACCESS table is confined to in-frame rearrangements and falls short of the full clone set. An unresolved V gene accounts for under half of the shortfall where checked; the remainder is of unknown origin. This sample has roughly 63,000 clones in its table, and approximately 86% of those were observed once. The ten largest make up about 1.2% of the sample.

What the authors observed across the whole study: At doses from 0.1 to 3.0 mg/kg, clonal expansion was seen in both CD4+ and CD8+ blood T cells between baseline and week 6. The antigen specificity of the clonally expanded peripheral T cells was not determined. On average, CD8+ T cells showed more expanded clones than CD4+ T cells after ivuxolimab. Low levels of normalized T-cell clonal expansion were also seen in some patients who did not respond. Partial responders in the 0.1-3.0 mg/kg groups had among the lowest normalized peripheral clonal expansion, especially among CD8+ T cells.

CDR1 and CDR2 are read off the germline V gene as SGHAT and FQNNGV. Taken from cysteine to phenylalanine, the CDR3 has 16 residues. Solely the CDR3 DNA is kept, with 48 bases framed from the first base. Trimming takes 5 bases from V and 3 bases from J, and the germline ends sit 19 bases apart. This sequence was found in an adult with an advanced solid tumor such as melanoma, head and neck, liver or kidney cancer. The rearranged segments are TRBV11-2 and TRBJ1-2, with the D gene uncertain. Source: CD4+ or CD8+ T cells sorted from blood, taken in a trial of the OX40 agonist ivuxolimab. The CDR3 sequence is CASSAQWAAGDYGYTF. The nucleotide sequence is TGTGCCAGCAGCGCCCAGTGGGCAGCGGGAGACTATGGCTACACCTTC.